This T cell receptor beta chain was retrieved from a study of blood T cell repertoires in COVID-19. For the study at large: The origin of the acute and convalescent COVID-19 samples was the United States, Italy and Spain. From T cells, B-cell-depleted T cells, or PBMCs came the material, which was cDNA or gDNA.

Generated by immunoSEQ multiplex PCR, the TCRdb table keeps only in-frame clones and is missing some. The sample includes some 47,000 clones, 90% seen only once; the top ten take about 5.1%. Trimming pared 7 bases from V and 4 bases from J, leaving 10 bases between. The germline gives CDR1 MNHEY, CDR2 SVGAGI. The CDR3 consists of 13 residues. The sequencing sample was made of peripheral blood. This sequence joins TRBV6-5 and TRBJ2-2, with D perhaps matching TRBD1 (6 bases). This TCR derives from a man in his sixties or seventies with acute or convalescent COVID-19. In DNA, the CDR3 is TGTGCCAGCACTAAGACAGGCACCGGGGAGCTGTTTTTT. Protein: CASTKTGTGELFF.